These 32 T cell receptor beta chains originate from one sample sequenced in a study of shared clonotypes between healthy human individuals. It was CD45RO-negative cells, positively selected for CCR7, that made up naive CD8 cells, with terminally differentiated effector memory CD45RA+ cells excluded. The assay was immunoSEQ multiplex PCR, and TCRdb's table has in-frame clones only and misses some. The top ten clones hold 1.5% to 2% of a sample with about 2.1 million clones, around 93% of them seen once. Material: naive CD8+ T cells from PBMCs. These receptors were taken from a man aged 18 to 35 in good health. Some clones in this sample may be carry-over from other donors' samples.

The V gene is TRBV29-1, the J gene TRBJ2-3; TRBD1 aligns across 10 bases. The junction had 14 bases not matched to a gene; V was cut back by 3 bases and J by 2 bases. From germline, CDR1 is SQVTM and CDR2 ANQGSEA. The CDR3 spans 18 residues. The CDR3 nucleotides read TGCAGCGTTGAGGGCGGAATAAGCCGACAGGGGGCCACAGATACGCAGTATTTT. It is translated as CSVEGGISRQGATDTQYF.

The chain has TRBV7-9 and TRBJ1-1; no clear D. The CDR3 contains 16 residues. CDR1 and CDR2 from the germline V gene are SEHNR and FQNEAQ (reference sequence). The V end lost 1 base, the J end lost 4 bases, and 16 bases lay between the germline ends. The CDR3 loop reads CASSLGIVQLATEAFF. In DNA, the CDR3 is TGTGCCAGCAGCTTAGGCATTGTTCAGCTGGCCACTGAAGCTTTCTTT.

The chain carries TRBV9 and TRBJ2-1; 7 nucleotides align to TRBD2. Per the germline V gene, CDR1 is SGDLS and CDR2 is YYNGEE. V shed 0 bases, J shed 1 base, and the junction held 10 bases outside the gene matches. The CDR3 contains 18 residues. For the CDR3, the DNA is TGTGCCAGCAGCGTAGCGGTGGAGGGCGGGGGATCCTACAATGAGCAGTTCTTC. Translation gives CASSVAVEGGGSYNEQFF.

CDR3 amino acids: CASSLGALFYEQYF. For the CDR3, the DNA is TGTGCCAGCTCACTCGGGGCCCTATTCTACGAGCAGTACTTC. The chain carries TRBV18 and TRBJ2-5; the D call may be TRBD1 or TRBD2 (5 bases each). The DNA end lines up better with TRBJ2-7; the J call may be wrong. This CDR3 is built from 14 residues. The germline V gene has CDR1 KGHSH and CDR2 LQKENI.

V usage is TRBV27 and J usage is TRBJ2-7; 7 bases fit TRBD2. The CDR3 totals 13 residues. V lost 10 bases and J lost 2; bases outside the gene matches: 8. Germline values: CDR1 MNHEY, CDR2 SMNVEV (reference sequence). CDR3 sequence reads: CATQGRDPYEQYF. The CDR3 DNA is TGTGCCACCCAAGGGAGGGACCCCTACGAGCAGTACTTC.

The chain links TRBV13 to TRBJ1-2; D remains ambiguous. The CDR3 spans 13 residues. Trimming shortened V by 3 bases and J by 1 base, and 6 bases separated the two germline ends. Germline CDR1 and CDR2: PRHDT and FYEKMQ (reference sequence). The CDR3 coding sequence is TGTGCCAGCAGCTTTTCGGATAACTATGGCTACACCTTC. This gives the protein CASSFSDNYGYTF. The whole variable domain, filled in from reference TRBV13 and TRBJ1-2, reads AAGVIQSPRHLIKEKRETATLKCYPIPRHDTVYWYQQGPGQDPQFLISFYEKMQSDKGSIPDRFSAQQFSDYHSELNMSSLELGDSALYFCASSFSDNYGYTFGSGTRLTVV.

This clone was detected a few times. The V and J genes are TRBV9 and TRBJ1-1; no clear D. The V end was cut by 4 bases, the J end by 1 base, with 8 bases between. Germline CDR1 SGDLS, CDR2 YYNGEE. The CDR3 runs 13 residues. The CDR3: CASSPQGNTEAFF. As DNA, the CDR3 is TGTGCCAGCAGCCCCCAAGGGAACACTGAAGCTTTCTTT.

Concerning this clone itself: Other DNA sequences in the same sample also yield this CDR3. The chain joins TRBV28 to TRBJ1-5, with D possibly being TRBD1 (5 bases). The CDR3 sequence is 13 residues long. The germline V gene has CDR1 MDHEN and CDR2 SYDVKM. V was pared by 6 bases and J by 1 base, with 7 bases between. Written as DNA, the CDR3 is TGTGCCAGCAGGGGGGTGAGCAATCAGCCCCAGCATTTT. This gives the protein CASRGVSNQPQHF.

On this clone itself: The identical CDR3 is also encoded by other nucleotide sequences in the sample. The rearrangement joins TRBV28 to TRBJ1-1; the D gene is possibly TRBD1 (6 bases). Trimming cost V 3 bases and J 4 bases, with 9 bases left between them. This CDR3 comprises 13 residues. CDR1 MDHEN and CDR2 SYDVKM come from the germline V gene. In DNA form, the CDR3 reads TGTGCCAGCAGTTTGTCCAGGGGCACTGAAGCTTTCTTT. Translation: CASSLSRGTEAFF.

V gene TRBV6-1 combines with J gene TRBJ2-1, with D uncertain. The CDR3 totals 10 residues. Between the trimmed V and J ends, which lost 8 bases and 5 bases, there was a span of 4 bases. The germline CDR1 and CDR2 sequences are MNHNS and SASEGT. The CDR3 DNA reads TGTGCCAGCGAAAACAATGAGCAGTTCTTC. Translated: CASENNEQFF.

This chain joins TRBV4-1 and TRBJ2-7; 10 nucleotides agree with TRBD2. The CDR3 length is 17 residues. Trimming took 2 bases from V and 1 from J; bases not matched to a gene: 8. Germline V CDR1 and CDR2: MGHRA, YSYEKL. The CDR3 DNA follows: TGCGCCAGCAGCCAAACCTGGGCTAGCGGGAGTTCCTACGAGCAGTACTTC. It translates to CASSQTWASGSSYEQYF.

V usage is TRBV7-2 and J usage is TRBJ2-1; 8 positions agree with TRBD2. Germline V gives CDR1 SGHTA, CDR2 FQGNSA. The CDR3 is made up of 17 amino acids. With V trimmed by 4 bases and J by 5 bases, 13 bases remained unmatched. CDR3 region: CASSSPGRLARDNEQFF. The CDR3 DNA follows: TGTGCCAGCAGCTCCCCAGGTAGACTAGCGAGGGACAATGAGCAGTTCTTC. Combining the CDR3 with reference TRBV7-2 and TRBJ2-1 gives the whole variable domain GAGVSQSPSNKVTEKGKDVELRCDPISGHTALYWYRQSLGQGLEFLIYFQGNSAPDKSGLPSDRFSAERTGGSVSTLTIQRTQQEDSAVYLCASSSPGRLARDNEQFFGPGTRLTVL.

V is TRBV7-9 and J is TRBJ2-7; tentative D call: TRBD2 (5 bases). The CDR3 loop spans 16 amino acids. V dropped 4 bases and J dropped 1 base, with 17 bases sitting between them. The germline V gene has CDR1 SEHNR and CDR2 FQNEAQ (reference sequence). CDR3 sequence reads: CASSSREGPSSYEQYF. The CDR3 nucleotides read TGTGCCAGCAGCTCGCGCGAGGGCCCCTCTTCCTACGAGCAGTACTTC.

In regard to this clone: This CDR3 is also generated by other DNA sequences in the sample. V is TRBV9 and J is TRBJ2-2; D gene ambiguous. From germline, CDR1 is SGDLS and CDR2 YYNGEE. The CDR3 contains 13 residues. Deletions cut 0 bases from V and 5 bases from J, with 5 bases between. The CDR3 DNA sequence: TGTGCCAGCAGCGTAGTACTGACCGGGGAGCTGTTTTTT. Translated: CASSVVLTGELFF.

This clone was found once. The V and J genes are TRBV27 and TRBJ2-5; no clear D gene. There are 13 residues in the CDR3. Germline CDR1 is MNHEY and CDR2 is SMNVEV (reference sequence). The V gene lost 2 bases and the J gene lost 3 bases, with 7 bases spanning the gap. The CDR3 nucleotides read TGTGCCAGCAGTTTAGGTGGGAAAGAGACCCAGTACTTC. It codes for CASSLGGKETQYF.

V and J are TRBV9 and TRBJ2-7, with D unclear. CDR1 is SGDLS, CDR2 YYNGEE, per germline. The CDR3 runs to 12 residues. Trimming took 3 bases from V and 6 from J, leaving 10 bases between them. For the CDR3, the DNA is TGTGCCAGCAGCGGCCCCTTGAGCGAGCAGTACTTC. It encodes CASSGPLSEQYF.

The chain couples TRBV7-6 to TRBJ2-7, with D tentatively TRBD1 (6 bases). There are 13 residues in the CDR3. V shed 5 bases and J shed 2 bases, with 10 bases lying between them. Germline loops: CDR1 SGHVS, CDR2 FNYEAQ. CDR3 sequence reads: CASSPGVAYEQYF. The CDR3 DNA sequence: TGTGCCAGCAGCCCAGGGGTTGCCTACGAGCAGTACTTC. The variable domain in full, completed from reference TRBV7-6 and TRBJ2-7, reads GAGVSQSPRYKVTKRGQDVALRCDPISGHVSLYWYRQALGQGPEFLTYFNYEAQQDKSGLPNDRFSAERPEGSISTLTIQRTEQRDSAMYRCASSPGVAYEQYFGPGTRLTVT.

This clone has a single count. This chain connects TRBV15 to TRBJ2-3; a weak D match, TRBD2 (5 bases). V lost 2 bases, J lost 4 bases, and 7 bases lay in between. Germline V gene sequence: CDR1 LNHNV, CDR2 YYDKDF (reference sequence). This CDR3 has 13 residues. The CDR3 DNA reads TGTGCCACCAGCAGAAAGGGAGCAGATACGCAGTATTTT. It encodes CATSRKGADTQYF.

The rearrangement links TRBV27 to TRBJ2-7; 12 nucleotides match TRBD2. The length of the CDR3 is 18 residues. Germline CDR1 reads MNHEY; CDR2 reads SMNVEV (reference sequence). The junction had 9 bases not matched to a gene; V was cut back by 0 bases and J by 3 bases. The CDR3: CASSLSRTSGALGYEQYF. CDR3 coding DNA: TGTGCCAGCAGTTTATCGAGGACTAGCGGGGCCTTAGGCTACGAGCAGTACTTC.

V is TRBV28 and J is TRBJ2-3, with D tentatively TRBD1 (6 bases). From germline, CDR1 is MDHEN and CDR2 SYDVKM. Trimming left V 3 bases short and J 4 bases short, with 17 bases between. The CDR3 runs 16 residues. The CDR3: CASSFVGQQMADTQYF. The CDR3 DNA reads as TGTGCCAGCAGTTTTGTTGGACAGCAAATGGCAGATACGCAGTATTTT.

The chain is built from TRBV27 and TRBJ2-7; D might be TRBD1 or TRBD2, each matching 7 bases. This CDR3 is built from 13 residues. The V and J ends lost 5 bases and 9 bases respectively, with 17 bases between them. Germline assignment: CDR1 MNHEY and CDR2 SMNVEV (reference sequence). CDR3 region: CASSARQGGWQYF. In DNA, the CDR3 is TGTGCCAGCAGTGCCAGACAGGGAGGGTGGCAGTACTTC.

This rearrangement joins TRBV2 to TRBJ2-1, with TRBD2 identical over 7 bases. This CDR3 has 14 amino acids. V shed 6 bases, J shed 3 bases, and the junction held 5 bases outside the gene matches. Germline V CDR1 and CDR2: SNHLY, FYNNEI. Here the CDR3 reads CASRNSSGYNEQFF. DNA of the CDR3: TGTGCCAGCAGGAATTCTAGCGGCTACAATGAGCAGTTCTTC. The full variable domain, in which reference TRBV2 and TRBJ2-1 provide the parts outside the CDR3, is EPEVTQTPSHQVTQMGQEVILRCVPISNHLYFYWYRQILGQKVEFLVSFYNNEISEKSEIFDDQFSVERPDGSNFTLKIRSTKLEDSAMYFCASRNSSGYNEQFFGPGTRLTVL.

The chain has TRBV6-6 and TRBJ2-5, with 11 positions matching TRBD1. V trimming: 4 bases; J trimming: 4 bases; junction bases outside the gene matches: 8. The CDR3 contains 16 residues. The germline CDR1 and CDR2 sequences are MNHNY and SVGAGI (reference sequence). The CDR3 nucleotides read TGTGCCAGCAGTTCCGGGGACAGGGGGATATTAGAGACCCAGTACTTC. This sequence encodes CASSSGDRGILETQYF.

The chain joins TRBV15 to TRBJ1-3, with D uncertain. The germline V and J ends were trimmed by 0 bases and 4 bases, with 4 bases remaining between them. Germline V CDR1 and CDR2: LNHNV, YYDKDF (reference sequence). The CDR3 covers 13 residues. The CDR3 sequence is CATSRDQGNTIYF. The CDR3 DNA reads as TGTGCCACCAGCAGAGATCAGGGAAACACCATATATTTT.

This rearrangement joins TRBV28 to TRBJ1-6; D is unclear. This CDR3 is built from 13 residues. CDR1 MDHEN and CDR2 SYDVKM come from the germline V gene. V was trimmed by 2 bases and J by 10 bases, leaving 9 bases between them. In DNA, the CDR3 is TGTGCCAGCAGTTTAATTCTAACGTCACCCCTCCACTTT. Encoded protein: CASSLILTSPLHF.

CDR3 in DNA: TGTGCCAGCACCCCCCTCTGGGACAGGGCTAACAATGAGCAGTTCTTC. Protein: CASTPLWDRANNEQFF. The chain joins TRBV7-9 to TRBJ2-1; 9 positions agree with TRBD1. CDR3 length: 16 amino acids. V was pared by 7 bases and J by 5 bases, with 12 bases of the junction left unmatched. Germline V lookup: CDR1 SEHNR, CDR2 FQNEAQ (reference sequence).

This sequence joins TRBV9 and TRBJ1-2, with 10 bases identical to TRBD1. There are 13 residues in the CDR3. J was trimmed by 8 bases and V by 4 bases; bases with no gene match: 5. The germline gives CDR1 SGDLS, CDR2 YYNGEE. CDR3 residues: CASSKGQGSGYTF. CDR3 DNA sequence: TGTGCCAGCAGCAAGGGACAGGGGAGCGGCTACACCTTC.

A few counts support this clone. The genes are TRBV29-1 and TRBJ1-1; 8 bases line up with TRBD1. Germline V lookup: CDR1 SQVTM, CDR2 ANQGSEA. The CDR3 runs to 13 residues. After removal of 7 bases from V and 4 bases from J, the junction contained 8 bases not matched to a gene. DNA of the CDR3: TGCAGCGCCGAGGACAGGGTCCGCACTGAAGCTTTCTTT. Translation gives CSAEDRVRTEAFF.

For the CDR3, the DNA is TGTGCCAGCAGTGAAAATTCCTGGACACCTGAAGGTGAGCAGTTCTTC. This sequence encodes CASSENSWTPEGEQFF. J is TRBJ2-1 and V is TRBV2; possibly TRBD1 for D (5 bases). Germline lookup yields CDR1 SNHLY and CDR2 FYNNEI. Deletions cut 2 bases from V and 9 bases from J, with 20 bases between. The CDR3 extends over 16 amino acids. Together with reference TRBV2 and TRBJ2-1, the CDR3 gives the full variable domain: EPEVTQTPSHQVTQMGQEVILRCVPISNHLYFYWYRQILGQKVEFLVSFYNNEISEKSEIFDDQFSVERPDGSNFTLKIRSTKLEDSAMYFCASSENSWTPEGEQFFGPGTRLTVL.

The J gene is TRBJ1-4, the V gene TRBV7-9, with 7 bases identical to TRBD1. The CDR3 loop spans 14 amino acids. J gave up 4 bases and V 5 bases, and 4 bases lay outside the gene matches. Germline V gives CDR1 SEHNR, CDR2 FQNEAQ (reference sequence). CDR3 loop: CASSHGDSNEKLFF. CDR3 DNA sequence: TGTGCCAGCAGCCACGGGGACAGTAATGAAAAACTGTTTTTT.

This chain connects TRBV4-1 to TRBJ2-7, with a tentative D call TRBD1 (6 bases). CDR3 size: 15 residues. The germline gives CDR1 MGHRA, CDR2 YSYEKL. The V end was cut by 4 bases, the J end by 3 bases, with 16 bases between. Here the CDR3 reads CASSLTGPVSYEQYF. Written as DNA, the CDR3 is TGCGCCAGCAGCCTGACAGGCCCGGTCAGCTACGAGCAGTACTTC.

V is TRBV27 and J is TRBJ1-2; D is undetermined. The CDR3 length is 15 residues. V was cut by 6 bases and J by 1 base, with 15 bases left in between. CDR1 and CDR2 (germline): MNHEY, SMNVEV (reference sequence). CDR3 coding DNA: TGTGCCAGCAGCCTCGTGGGGATGGTTAACTATGGCTACACCTTC. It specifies CASSLVGMVNYGYTF.